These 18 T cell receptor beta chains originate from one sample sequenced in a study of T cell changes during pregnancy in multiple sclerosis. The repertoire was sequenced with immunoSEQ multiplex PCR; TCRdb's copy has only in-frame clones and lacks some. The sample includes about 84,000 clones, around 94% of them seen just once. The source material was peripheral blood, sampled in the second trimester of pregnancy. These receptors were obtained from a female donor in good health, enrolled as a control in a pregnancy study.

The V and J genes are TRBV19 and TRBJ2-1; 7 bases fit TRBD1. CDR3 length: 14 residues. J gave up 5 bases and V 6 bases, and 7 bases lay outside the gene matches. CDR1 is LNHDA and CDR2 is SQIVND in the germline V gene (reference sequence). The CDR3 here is CASSSWTGDNEQFF. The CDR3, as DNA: TGTGCCAGTAGCTCCTGGACAGGAGACAATGAGCAGTTCTTC.

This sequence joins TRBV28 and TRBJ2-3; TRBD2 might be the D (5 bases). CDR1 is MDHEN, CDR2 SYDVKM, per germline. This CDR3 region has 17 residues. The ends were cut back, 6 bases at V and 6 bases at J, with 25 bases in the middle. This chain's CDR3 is CASSSLGRPTWEDTQYF. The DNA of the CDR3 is TGTGCCAGCAGCTCCCTCGGGCGGCCCACATGGGAGGATACGCAGTATTTT.

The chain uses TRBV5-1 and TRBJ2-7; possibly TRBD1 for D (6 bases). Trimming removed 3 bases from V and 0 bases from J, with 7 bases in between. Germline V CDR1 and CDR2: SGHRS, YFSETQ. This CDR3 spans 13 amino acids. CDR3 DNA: TGCGCCAGCAGCTGGGACATCTCCTACGAGCAGTACTTC. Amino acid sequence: CASSWDISYEQYF.

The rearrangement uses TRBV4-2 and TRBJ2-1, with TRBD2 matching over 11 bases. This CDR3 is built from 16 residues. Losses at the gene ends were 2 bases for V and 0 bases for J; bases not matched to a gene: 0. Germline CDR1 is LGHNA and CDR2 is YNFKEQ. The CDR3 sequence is CASSQTSGSSYNEQFF. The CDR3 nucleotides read TGTGCCAGCAGCCAAACTAGCGGGAGCTCCTACAATGAGCAGTTCTTC.

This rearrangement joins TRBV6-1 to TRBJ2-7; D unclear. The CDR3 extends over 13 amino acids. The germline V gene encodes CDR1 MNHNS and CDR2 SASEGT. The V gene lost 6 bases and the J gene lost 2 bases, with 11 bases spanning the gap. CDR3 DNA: TGTGCCAGCAGCGTCAGGAACCCCTACGAGCAGTACTTC. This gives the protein CASSVRNPYEQYF.

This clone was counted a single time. The CDR3 loop is CASSLGLAGVEEQFF. CDR3 bases: TGTGCCAGCAGCTTAGGACTAGCGGGAGTAGAGGAGCAGTTCTTC. This chain joins TRBV7-9 and TRBJ2-1, with 12 positions matching TRBD2. Germline V gives CDR1 SEHNR, CDR2 FQNEAQ (reference sequence). Losses at the gene ends were 1 base for V and 10 bases for J; bases not matched to a gene: 5. CDR3 length: 15 residues.

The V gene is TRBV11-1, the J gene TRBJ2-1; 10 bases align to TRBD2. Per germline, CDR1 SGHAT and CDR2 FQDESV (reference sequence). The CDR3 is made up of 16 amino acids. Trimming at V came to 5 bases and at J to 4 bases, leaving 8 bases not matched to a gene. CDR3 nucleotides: TGTGCCAGCAGCCTGGCGGCTAGCGGGGGTTACAATGAGCAGTTCTTC. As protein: CASSLAASGGYNEQFF.

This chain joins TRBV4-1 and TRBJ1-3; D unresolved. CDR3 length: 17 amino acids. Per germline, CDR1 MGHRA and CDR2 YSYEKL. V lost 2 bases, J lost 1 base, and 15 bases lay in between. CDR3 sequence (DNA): TGCGCCAGCAGCCAACCCCCGGGTTCTCAATCTGGAAACACCATATATTTT. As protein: CASSQPPGSQSGNTIYF.

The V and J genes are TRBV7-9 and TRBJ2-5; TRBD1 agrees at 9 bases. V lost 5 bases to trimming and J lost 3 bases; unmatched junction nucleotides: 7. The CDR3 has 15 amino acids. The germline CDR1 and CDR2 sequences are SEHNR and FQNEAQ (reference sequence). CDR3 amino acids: CASSPLDRGKETQYF. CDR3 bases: TGTGCCAGCAGCCCCCTGGACAGGGGCAAAGAGACCCAGTACTTC.

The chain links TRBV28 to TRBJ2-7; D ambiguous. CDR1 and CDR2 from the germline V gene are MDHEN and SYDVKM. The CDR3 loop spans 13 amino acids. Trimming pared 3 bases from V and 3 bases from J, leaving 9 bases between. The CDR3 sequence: CASSFSTRYEQYF. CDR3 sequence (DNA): TGTGCCAGCAGTTTTTCGACTCGCTACGAGCAGTACTTC.

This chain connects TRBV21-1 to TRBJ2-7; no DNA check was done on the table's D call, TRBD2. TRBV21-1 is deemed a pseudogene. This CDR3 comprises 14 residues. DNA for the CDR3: TGTGCCAGCACCCCGAGCGGGAGAGGCGACGAGCAGTACTTC. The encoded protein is CASTPSGRGDEQYF.

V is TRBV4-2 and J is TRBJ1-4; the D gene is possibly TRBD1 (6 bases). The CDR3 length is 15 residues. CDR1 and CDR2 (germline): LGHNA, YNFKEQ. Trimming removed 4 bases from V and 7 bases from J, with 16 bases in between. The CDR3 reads CASSLGGEGVEKLFF. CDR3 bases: TGTGCCAGCAGCCTGGGTGGGGAGGGGGTTGAAAAACTGTTTTTT.

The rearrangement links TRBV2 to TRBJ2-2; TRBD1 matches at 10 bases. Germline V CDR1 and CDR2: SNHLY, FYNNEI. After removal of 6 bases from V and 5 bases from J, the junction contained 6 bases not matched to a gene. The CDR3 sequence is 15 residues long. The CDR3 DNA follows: TGTGCCAGCAGGGGGGGACAGGGGAAGACCGGGGAGCTGTTTTTT. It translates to CASRGGQGKTGELFF.

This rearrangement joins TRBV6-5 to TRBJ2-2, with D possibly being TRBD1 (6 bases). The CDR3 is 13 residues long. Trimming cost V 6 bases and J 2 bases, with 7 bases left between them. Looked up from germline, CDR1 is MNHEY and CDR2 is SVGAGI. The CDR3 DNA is TGTGCCAGCAGGGACAGCAACACCGGGGAGCTGTTTTTT. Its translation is CASRDSNTGELFF.

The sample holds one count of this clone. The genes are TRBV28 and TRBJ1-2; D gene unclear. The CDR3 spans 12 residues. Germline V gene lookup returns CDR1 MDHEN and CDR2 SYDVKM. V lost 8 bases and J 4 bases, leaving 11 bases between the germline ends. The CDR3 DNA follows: TGTGCCAGCGGAAACAGAGCCTATGGCTACACCTTC. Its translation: CASGNRAYGYTF.

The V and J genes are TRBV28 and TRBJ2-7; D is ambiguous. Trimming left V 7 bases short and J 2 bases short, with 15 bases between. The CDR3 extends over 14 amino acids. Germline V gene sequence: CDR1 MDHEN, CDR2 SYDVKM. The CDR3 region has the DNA TGTGCCAGCATCCCACCGCAGGCGACCTACGAGCAGTACTTC. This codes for CASIPPQATYEQYF.

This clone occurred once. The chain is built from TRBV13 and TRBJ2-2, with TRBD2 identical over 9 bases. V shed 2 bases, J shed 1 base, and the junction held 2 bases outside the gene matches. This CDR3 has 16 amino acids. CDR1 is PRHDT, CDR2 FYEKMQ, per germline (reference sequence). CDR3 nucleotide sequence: TGTGCCAGCAGCTTAATAGCGGGGGAGAACACCGGGGAGCTGTTTTTT. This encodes CASSLIAGENTGELFF. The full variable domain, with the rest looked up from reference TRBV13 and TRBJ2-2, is AAGVIQSPRHLIKEKRETATLKCYPIPRHDTVYWYQQGPGQDPQFLISFYEKMQSDKGSIPDRFSAQQFSDYHSELNMSSLELGDSALYFCASSLIAGENTGELFFGEGSRLTVL.

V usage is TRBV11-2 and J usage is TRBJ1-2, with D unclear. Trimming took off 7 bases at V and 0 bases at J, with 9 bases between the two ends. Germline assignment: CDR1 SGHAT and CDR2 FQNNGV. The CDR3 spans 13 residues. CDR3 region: CASTRTTNYGYTF. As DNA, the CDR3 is TGTGCCAGCACCAGAACCACTAACTATGGCTACACCTTC.